The 10 T cell receptor beta chains below were found in one sample sequenced in a study of PD-1 blockade in mismatch repair-deficient tumors. Here immunoSEQ multiplex PCR was the method, and the copy in TCRdb shows in-frame clones only, minus some. The sample contains 15,000 to 25,000 clones, 82% of which appear only once. Here the sequenced sample was PBMCs, taken 52 weeks after starting pembrolizumab. These receptors were collected from an adult with mismatch repair-deficient cancer.

The gene calls are TRBV28 and TRBJ2-7, with TRBD1 matching over 8 bases. This CDR3 spans 12 amino acids. From germline, CDR1 is MDHEN and CDR2 SYDVKM. The CDR3 sequence is CAATGGSYEQYF. The CDR3, as DNA: TGTGCGGCCACAGGGGGCTCCTACGAGCAGTACTTC.

The chain has TRBV7-8 and TRBJ1-2; 10 bases align to TRBD1. V lost 1 base and J lost 1; bases outside the gene matches: 6. The CDR3 has 17 residues. Per the germline V gene, CDR1 is SGHVS and CDR2 is FQNEAQ. The CDR3 bases are TGTGCCAGCAGCTTAGGTTGGGACAGGGGAGGTAACTATGGCTACACCTTC. Protein product: CASSLGWDRGGNYGYTF.

This chain connects TRBV5-1 to TRBJ2-5, with 13 bases identical to TRBD2. The J call may be faulty, since TRBJ2-7 better matches the DNA end. CDR1 SGHRS and CDR2 YFSETQ come from the germline V gene. The CDR3 totals 14 residues. CDR3 nucleotides: TGCGCCAGCAGCTTAAGGACTAGCGGGAGCGAGCAGTACTTC. It translates to CASSLRTSGSEQYF.

This sequence joins TRBV29-1 and TRBJ2-3; no definite D call. The CDR3 spans 15 residues. Germline-derived CDR1 and CDR2 are SQVTM and ANQGSEA. Trimming shortened V by 1 base and J by 5 bases, and 16 bases separated the two germline ends. CDR3 sequence reads: CSVEVDRGVVDTQYF. CDR3 nucleotides: TGCAGCGTTGAAGTAGACCGAGGAGTGGTAGATACGCAGTATTTT.

This chain links TRBV18 with TRBJ2-4; TRBD2 aligns across 11 bases. The CDR3 loop spans 16 amino acids. V trimming: 4 bases; J trimming: 8 bases; junction bases outside the gene matches: 10. Germline loops: CDR1 KGHSH, CDR2 LQKENI. CDR3 DNA: TGTGCCAGCTCACGTACTAGCGGGAGTCTCCTGGACATTCAGTACTTC. This translates into CASSRTSGSLLDIQYF.

The CDR3 DNA is TGTGCCAGCAGTAGGACAGGCAGCAACTCCTACGAGCAGTACTTC. This translates into CASSRTGSNSYEQYF. V usage is TRBV6-5 and J usage is TRBJ2-7, with 7 bases matching TRBD1. This CDR3 has 15 amino acids. V gave up 5 bases and J gave up 0 bases; unmatched junction bases: 7. CDR1 is MNHEY and CDR2 is SVGAGI in the germline V gene.

The V and J genes are TRBV7-2 and TRBJ2-3; possibly TRBD2 for D (6 bases). CDR1 is SGHTA, CDR2 FQGNSA, per germline. The CDR3 covers 16 residues. The V gene lost 2 bases and the J gene lost 0 bases, with 12 bases spanning the gap. In DNA, the CDR3 is TGTGCCAGCAGCTTATTCGTCGCGGGAAGCACAGATACGCAGTATTTT. This gives the protein CASSLFVAGSTDTQYF. Looking up the rest from reference TRBV7-2 and TRBJ2-3 gives the full variable domain: GAGVSQSPSNKVTEKGKDVELRCDPISGHTALYWYRQSLGQGLEFLIYFQGNSAPDKSGLPSDRFSAERTGGSVSTLTIQRTQQEDSAVYLCASSLFVAGSTDTQYFGPGTRLTVL.

This clone was seen just once. The chain combines TRBV5-1 with TRBJ1-5, with TRBD1 matching 7 bases. CDR3 length equals 13 residues. Losses at the gene ends were 3 bases for V and 4 bases for J; bases not matched to a gene: 1. From germline, CDR1 is SGHRS and CDR2 YFSETQ. The CDR3 region has the DNA TGCGCCAGCAGCTGGGACAGTAATCAGCCCCAGCATTTT. Amino acid sequence: CASSWDSNQPQHF. The complete variable domain, with remaining parts taken from reference TRBV5-1 and TRBJ1-5, reads KAGVTQTPRYLIKTRGQQVTLSCSPISGHRSVSWYQQTPGQGLQFLFEYFSETQRNKGNFPGRFSGRQFSNSRSEMNVSTLELGDSALYLCASSWDSNQPQHFGDGTRLSIL.

V and J are TRBV14 and TRBJ2-1, with D maybe TRBD1 (7 bases). Trimming pared 4 bases from V and 7 bases from J, leaving 14 bases between. Germline lookup yields CDR1 SGHDN and CDR2 FVKESK. CDR3 length: 14 amino acids. CDR3 region: CASSRRGLWNEQFF. The CDR3 coding sequence is TGTGCCAGCAGCCGGAGGGGGCTGTGGAATGAGCAGTTCTTC. The complete variable domain, with remaining parts taken from reference TRBV14 and TRBJ2-1, reads EAGVTQFPSHSVIEKGQTVTLRCDPISGHDNLYWYRRVMGKEIKFLLHFVKESKQDESGMPNNRFLAERTGGTYSTLKVQPAELEDSGVYFCASSRRGLWNEQFFGPGTRLTVL.

In its sample, this clone was seen a few times. J is TRBJ2-7 and V is TRBV28, with 12 bases identical to TRBD2. After removal of 5 bases from V and 4 bases from J, the junction contained 9 bases not matched to a gene. The length of the CDR3 is 16 residues. CDR1 and CDR2 from the germline V gene are MDHEN and SYDVKM. The CDR3 nucleotides read TGTGCCAGCAGTCCGCAAGGACTAGCGGGATTGTACGAGCAGTACTTC. As protein: CASSPQGLAGLYEQYF.